The source of this TCR beta chain is a study of spatial heterogeneity in lung cancer (dated by TCRdb to between 2018 and 2021). About the full investigation: More beta-chain than alpha-chain transcripts were consistently detected, likely reflecting higher beta-chain transcript abundance. In tumor regions, TCR transcript counts showed a strong correlation with a T cell transcriptional module score derived from matched bulk RNA-seq. In the raw uncorrected reads, each unique combination of TCR and UMI appeared more than ten times on average. In non-small cell lung cancer, the study quantitatively compared TCR alpha and beta repertoires across several tumor regions, matched nontumor lung, and blood. TCR repertoire features were related to nonsynonymous mutation counts determined by whole-exome sequencing of tumor tissue. Both alpha and beta chains were TCR-sequenced in a few hundred tumor regions, around 64 matched nontumor lung samples and approximately 50 PBMC samples obtained at surgery. What the work shows at the level of the full study, not this receptor alone: Additional single-cell paired TCR alpha and beta sequencing was considered necessary to confirm, at a functional level, the hypothesis that regional TCRs recognize regional mutations. Counts of ubiquitous and regional expanded TCRs correlated with counts of ubiquitous and regional nonsynonymous mutations, respectively. TCR-seq was estimated to cover only about 7% of tumor T cells for alpha chains and 13% for beta chains. A correlation was observed between the number of expanded intratumoral alpha and beta TCRs and the tumor nonsynonymous mutation count.

Interpreted using the paper, the time point label stands for: sample taken at primary tumor resection. Samples were obtained from 72 patients with early-stage, untreated non-small cell lung cancer from the lung TRACERx cohort. Without any cell sorting, TCR sequencing was performed on whole RNA extracted either from tumor and nontumor lung tissue or from cryopreserved PBMC samples. Only patients for whom sufficient RNA was available from at least two tumor regions were selected for TCR sequencing. Before being selected, tumor and adjacent nontumor lung specimens were reviewed by a lung pathologist. The table lists this clonotype with a few counts. Its antigen target is currently unknown. Nothing much larger sits one base from this clone, and base qualities are not available. V and J are trimmed by 8 bases and 9 bases, and the gene matches miss 15 bases of the junction. From a lookup of the germline V gene, CDR1 and CDR2 are MNHEY and SVGEGT. The CDR3, cysteine through phenylalanine, is 15 amino acids long. Of the read, only the CDR3 DNA is kept; its 45 bases are in frame from base 1.

Library creation used 5' RACE. Sequencing used a NextSeq 500. In the TCR library protocol, a unique molecular identifier was attached to each TCR cDNA molecule so that PCR and sequencing errors could be corrected. Concerning the study's data processing: TCR identification, UMI-based error correction and CDR3 extraction were all carried out with Decombinator tools. TCRs above a frequency of 2 per 1,000, corresponding to the top 1% of the tumor frequency distribution, were defined as expanded. Expanded tumor TCRs were classed as regional if statistically deemed absent (corrected P<0.05) from at least one tumor region, otherwise ubiquitous. Each repertoire was subsampled 100 times to 5,000 TCRs, after which Renyi diversity was computed with the R vegan package. CDR3 similarity networks were built from amino acid triplet string-kernel similarity, with CDR3s being connected when pairwise similarity was above 0.82. TCRdb trimmed the raw reads at Q25, called clones with MiXCR and kept productive beta chains. Merged by CDR3 protein, the rows form single entries marked with the most common genes and DNA. It is TCRdb's table, rather than the study itself, that gives the V and J calls and clone size. Present in this sample are around 26,000 distinct CDR3 sequences, approximately 8.8% of which were seen just once. The biggest ten clones account for about 7.7% of the sample.

The chain was built from TRBV6-2 or TRBV6-3 and TRBJ2-1; TRBD2 matches 8 bases in the middle. The material sequenced was lung tumor tissue, taken at surgery. The clonotype originates from a male donor with early-stage non-small cell lung cancer. The bases are TGTGCCAGCGCTGGAATAGCGGGACTCCGCGGTGAGCAGTTCTTC. Translated, it gives CASAGIAGLRGEQFF.